The T cell receptor beta chain under discussion was sequenced for a study of CD8 T cells in ankylosing spondylitis. This clonotype appeared many times. What it recognizes is unknown. This CDR3 spans 15 amino acids. Germline V gives CDR1 LNHNV, CDR2 YYDKDF (reference sequence). V dropped 4 bases and J dropped 6; count of bases not matched to a gene: 9. Study outcomes and limitations: Matched ankylosing spondylitis synovial fluid reportedly showed significant enrichment of disease-linked clones. Ankylosing spondylitis blood appeared to carry a characteristic TCR beta motif of several highly homologous variants.

Quantitative 5'-RACE with molecular barcodes was used to make the TCR beta libraries. In TCRdb, the 5' RACE reads were re-called with MiXCR into one record per CDR3 protein. The sample has 250,000 to 350,000 distinct CDR3 sequences, approximately 8% seen once. Sequenced material: blood, either unsorted or a sorted T cell fraction (not recorded which). The V and J genes are TRBV15 and TRBJ2-3; 8 nucleotides match TRBD2. The sequence was collected from a male donor with ankylosing spondylitis. The chain's CDR3 is CATSTLAGPVDTQYF. The CDR3 bases are TGTGCCACCAGCACTCTAGCGGGCCCTGTGGATACGCAGTATTTT.